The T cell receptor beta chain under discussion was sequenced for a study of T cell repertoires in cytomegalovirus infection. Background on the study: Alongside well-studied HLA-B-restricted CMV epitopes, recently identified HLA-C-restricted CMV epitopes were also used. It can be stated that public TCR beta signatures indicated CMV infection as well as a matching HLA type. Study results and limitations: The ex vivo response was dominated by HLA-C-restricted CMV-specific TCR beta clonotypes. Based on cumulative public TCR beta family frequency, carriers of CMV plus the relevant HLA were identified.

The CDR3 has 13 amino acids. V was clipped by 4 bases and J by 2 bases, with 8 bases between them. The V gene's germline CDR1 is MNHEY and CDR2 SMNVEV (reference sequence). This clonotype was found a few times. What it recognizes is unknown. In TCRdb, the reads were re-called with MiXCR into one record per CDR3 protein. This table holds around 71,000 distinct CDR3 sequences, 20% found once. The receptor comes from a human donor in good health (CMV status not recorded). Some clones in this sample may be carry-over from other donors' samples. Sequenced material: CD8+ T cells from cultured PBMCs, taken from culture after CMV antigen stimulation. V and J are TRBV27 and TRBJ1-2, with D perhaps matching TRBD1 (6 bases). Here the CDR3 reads CASSSQGNYGYTF. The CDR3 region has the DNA TGTGCCAGCAGTTCTCAGGGGAACTATGGCTACACCTTC.